A selection of T cell receptor beta chains follows, all from one sample in a study of blood T cell repertoires in COVID-19. TCRdb keeps only in-frame clones here, not all; method: immunoSEQ multiplex PCR. The sample contains approximately 100,000 clones, approximately 84% of which appear only once. The material sequenced was peripheral blood. These TCRs come from a man aged 60 to 75 with acute or convalescent COVID-19. CDR3s include the opening cysteine and the closing phenylalanine or tryptophan. A D gene is named only where the DNA matches it firmly. Some rows have no size entry. The others give once, few or many, or a class for an expanded clone.

J | V | D | size | CDR3 | DNA
TRBJ1-5 | TRBV4-1 | . | . | CASSQGSVNSNQPQHF | TGCGCCAGCAGCCAAGGTTCGGTAAATAGCAATCAGCCCCAGCATTTT
TRBJ1-3 | TRBV12-3/TRBV12-4 | . | . | CASTSSGNTIYF | TGTGCCAGCACATCCTCTGGAAACACCATATATTTT
TRBJ2-5 | TRBV24-1 | . | . | CATSTGRLETQYF | TGTGCCACCAGTACAGGGCGGCTGGAGACCCAGTACTTC
TRBJ1-2 | TRBV30 | . | . | CASYRPDPNYGYTF | TGTGCCTCATACAGGCCGGATCCTAACTATGGCTACACCTTC
TRBJ1-2 | TRBV3-1/TRBV3-2 | . | few | CASSPGEGVYGYTF | TGTGCCAGCAGCCCGGGGGAAGGCGTCTATGGCTACACCTTC
TRBJ2-6 | TRBV5-1 | . | . | CASSLPDTPRSGANVLTF | TGCGCCAGCAGCTTACCCGACACTCCCCGCTCTGGGGCCAACGTCCTGACTTTC
TRBJ2-3 | TRBV10-2 | TRBD2 | . | CASSEVGGGYDTQYF | TGCGCCAGCAGTGAAGTTGGCGGGGGGTATGATACGCAGTATTTT
TRBJ1-1 | TRBV11-2 | . | . | CASSLETSAEAFF | TGTGCCAGCAGCTTAGAAACAAGCGCTGAAGCTTTCTTT
TRBJ1-4 | TRBV29-1 | . | . | CSASPGFNEKLFF | TGCAGCGCCTCCCCGGGATTTAATGAAAAACTGTTTTTT
TRBJ2-1 | TRBV2 | TRBD2 | . | CASFRVAGGPSSYNEQFF | TGTGCCAGCTTCAGGGTAGCGGGGGGCCCTAGCTCCTACAATGAGCAGTTCTTC
TRBJ1-6 | TRBV19 | TRBD1 | . | CASRLGQGVDSPLHF | TGTGCCAGTCGACTGGGACAGGGGGTAGATTCACCCCTCCACTTT
TRBJ1-2 | TRBV29-1 | . | once | CSVKSWQADGYTF | TGCAGCGTTAAAAGCTGGCAGGCTGATGGCTACACCTTC
TRBJ2-2 | TRBV6-6 | TRBD1 | . | CASSPGQGASGELFF | TGTGCCAGCAGTCCGGGACAGGGGGCGTCCGGGGAGCTGTTTTTT